The subject of this entry is one T cell receptor (beta chain). The specificity of this receptor is unknown. No much larger clone exists at a distance of one base, and base qualities are not known. The CDR3, cysteine through phenylalanine, is 17 amino acids long. Only the CDR3 portion is preserved as DNA: 51 bases, with reading frame beginning at the first base. As encoded in the germline V gene, CDR1 is KGHSH while CDR2 is LQKENI. Trimming takes 3 bases off V and 4 bases off J; junction bases not matched to a gene: 12. The sample comes from a study of cytomegalovirus exposure and HLA in healthy donors (dated by TCRdb to about 2017). For the wider study: According to an earlier analysis of a few hundred of the donors, roughly 180 million T cells yielded some 110 million unique TCR beta sequences and about 300 Gb of sequence data. Besides the first cohort of 500 to 700 subjects, a separate validation cohort made up of roughly 120 different subjects was used. A handful of DR-DQ haplotypes were handled as single units for association and clustering because linkage in the cohort was strong. Donor age, sex, ethnicity and CMV serostatus were compiled together with the repertoire data. Rather than using new phenotypic data, the later analysis identified candidate immune exposures from TCR beta sequences and from how often those sequences occurred across donors. An earlier analysis of several hundred of the donors used high-throughput TCR beta sequencing to judge whether each TCR beta V gene segment behaved as functional or pseudogenic. A later analysis re-examined previously published TCR beta repertoires from more than 550 donors and added high-resolution HLA genotyping to investigate patterns of TCR occurrence. In a later genetic analysis, genome-wide SNP genotypes for about three fifths of the roughly 670 donors were used, and that subset was treated as a discovery cohort. Typing coverage differed by locus: A, B, C, DRB1 and DQB1 were typed in about 629-640 donors, DQA1 in around 500, DPA1 in some 600, and DPB1 in around 440. Among around 400 genotyped donors of the cohort, an average of approximately 230,000 unique TCR beta nucleotide sequences were sequenced per donor, roughly 20% of them non-productive. High-throughput TCR immunosequencing, statistical association of individual TCRs with disease status, and machine learning were combined to predict cytomegalovirus infection status. Using immunosequencing, the study profiled T cell repertoires from about 650 subjects and related those repertoires to cytomegalovirus serostatus. All discovery cohort repertoires had been generated on a single sequencing platform. The study was designed to test whether signatures of past pathogen exposure could be identified by cataloging public T cell receptors. Of the roughly 400 genotyped donors, 65% to 90% fell in the genetic ancestry cluster associated with self-reported Caucasian donors. About 300 gigabases of sequencing data and 70 million to 95 million unique TCR sequences made up an early release that covered 500 to 650 HLA-typed donors. Class I and class II HLA loci were covered by the typing at four-digit resolution. Points the paper makes about the study in general: A further reported finding was that TCR beta sequences accurately predicted the HLA-A and HLA-B alleles for most subjects in the first cohort. Some IMGT-functional V segments, including TRBV6-2 and TRBV6-3, could not be told apart with the 87-base-pair reads, so those segments were excluded. Several of the top co-occurrence clusters appeared to be linked to parvovirus B19, influenza, CMV and Epstein-Barr virus, according to a later analysis. In a later analysis, HLA-associated TCR beta chains showed more clonal expansion and lower generation probabilities than non-associated chains that were equally common. Most CMV-associated TCR beta chains appeared to be HLA-restricted in a later analysis, and the HLA associations seemed to be driven largely by CMV exposure. Immune exposure information for the cohort was limited to CMV serostatus. In the study, around 150 TCR beta chains were listed as associated with cytomegalovirus. A later analysis found that TCR association rates varied across HLA loci, with DRB1 alleles showing the most associated TCRs and HLA-C alleles the fewest. The presence/absence analyses assumed that sequencing depth was roughly uniform across donors, and that assumption may not be true. In an earlier analysis of 587 of the donors, most TCR beta V segments appeared in productive rearrangements about 87% or about 30% of the time, broadly matching IMGT annotations. In vitro tests confirmed that a few of the cytomegalovirus-associated TCR beta chains recognize cytomegalovirus antigens. HLA typing was unavailable for some donors at each locus, so association tests used only the typed subset. Cytomegalovirus status was reported to be diagnosed by the classifier with high specificity and sensitivity in both the original and validation cohorts. The earlier analysis of approximately 590 of the donors excluded 15 to 20 rarely observed V segments, including chromosome 9 orphons, because counts were too low. Correlated functional status among segregating V segments might reflect linkage disequilibrium, but an unknown experimental factor could not be ruled out. The authors suggested that the approach could potentially be generalized to other disease states and immunological phenotypes. A later genetic analysis reported fewer N-insertions in productive TCRs among donors in an Asian-associated ancestry cluster than the roughly 700-donor mean. This cohort had only TCR beta chains sequenced, and the lack of alpha or paired-chain data limited which features could be detected. Specific HLA alleles were associated with 16,951 TCR beta sequences at a false discovery rate of 0.05 in a later analysis. V-gene and J-gene trimming of TCR beta chains was associated with a missense DCLRE1C variant in a later genetic analysis, and the association was replicated in an independent cohort. A group of highly shared sequence variants was considered likely to be a technical artifact of the sequencing pipeline. While some public TCRs were present in many individuals, most TCR sequences turned up only very rarely across donors. Assigning TCR associations to individual alleles was difficult when HLA alleles, especially DR and DQ, strongly co-occurred.

The cohort was made up of 650 to 700 healthy bone marrow donors. At the time of sampling, all cohort members were nominally healthy, though unrecorded immune exposures were likely present. The donor tested CMV seronegative and was one of the 352 seronegative cohort members. Every donor gave a peripheral blood sample, and the peripheral blood mononuclear cells from that sample were used for TCR beta sequencing. The Qiagen DNeasy Blood Extraction Kit was used to extract genomic DNA from the blood cell samples. The protocol used for the library was the immunoSEQ multiplex PCR assay. For the multiplex PCR, a mixture combining 60 forward primers for TCR Vbeta segments and 13 reverse primers for TCR Jbeta segments was used. Amplification of the CDR3 region of rearranged TCR beta genes was performed with a multiplex PCR assay on genomic DNA. On the Illumina HiSeq System, the amplified TCR beta libraries were sequenced as 87-base-pair reads. The original methods were these. Across the 500 to 850 repertoires, a later analysis counted approximately 75 million unique TCR beta chains, approximately 12 million of which were shared by at least two donors. Raw reads were error-corrected and collapsed into unique sequences by a nearest-neighbor algorithm in which closely related sequences were merged to remove PCR and sequencing errors. CDR3 sequences were aligned to IMGT reference sequences to assign V, D and J gene segments. For a sequence to be retained, a match of at least six nucleotides to both a V gene segment and a J gene segment was required. A rearrangement counted as productive if the CDR3 had no stop codons and remained in frame with V and J, and every other rearrangement counted as non-productive. CDR3 was defined according to IMGT convention as the region running from the second conserved V-encoded cysteine to the conserved J-encoded phenylalanine. The earlier analysis of some 580 of the donors excluded any sequence lacking an unambiguous match to a single V gene segment. An earlier analysis of some 500 of the donors classified V segments as functional when productive rearrangements were above 56.7% and as segregating when the standard deviation between donors was above 5%. A statistical classification framework was built for diagnosing cytomegalovirus status from the catalog of TCR beta chain sequences. A later analysis assigned V and J genes by comparing TCR nucleotide sequences with IMGT/GENE-DB human TR gene sequences. Using the TCRdist pipeline, a later analysis assigned CDR3 sequences along with most-parsimonious VDJ recombination scenarios. In a later analysis, every TCR beta chain was defined by the combination of its CDR3 amino acid sequence and its V-gene family, and reads without a unique V-gene family were dropped. As a way to deal with suspected cross-contamination and a sequencing artifact, a later analysis dropped 500 to 700 nucleotide sequences that were highly shared and had low generation probability. In a later analysis, a clonal expansion index was calculated for each public chain from normalized within-repertoire ranks of inferred template counts. In a later analysis, generation probabilities were computed using a VDJ recombination model fitted to out-of-frame rearrangements, and the results were checked against IGoR. In a later analysis, TCR-TCR, TCR-HLA and TCR-CMV co-occurrence was scored with hypergeometric tests, and a repertoire-size bias correction was applied to TCR pairs. In a later analysis, false discovery rates were estimated by permuting HLA or CMV assignments 20 times. In a later analysis, co-occurring TCRs were grouped using DBSCAN, with TCRdist sequence similarity added in when clustering inside HLA-allele-positive subsets. For co-occurrence clustering, repertoires with fewer than 30,000 or more than 120,000 public chains were excluded, along with 4 to 6 repertoires with anomalous nucleotide sharing. This immuneACCESS table, as held by TCRdb, lists in-frame sequences with V and J called but not all clones. Of the missing ones, under half trace to an unresolved V gene in checked studies; the others have no known cause. The D gene and trimming were derived from the DNA, and the V and J assignments and clone size from that table. The sample table holds 100,000 to 150,000 clones, of which roughly 78% were seen once. The ten largest account for approximately 3.5% of the sample.

This TCR was recovered from a man aged 30 to 45 in good health and CMV-seronegative. The sequence is built from TRBV18 and TRBJ2-3, and TRBD2 aligns with 8 junction nucleotides. Sequencing was done on a sample of PBMCs. The encoded CDR3 is CASSPTPPGGAADTQYF. DNA sequence: TGTGCCAGCTCACCCACCCCCCCCGGGGGGGCGGCAGATACGCAGTATTTT.